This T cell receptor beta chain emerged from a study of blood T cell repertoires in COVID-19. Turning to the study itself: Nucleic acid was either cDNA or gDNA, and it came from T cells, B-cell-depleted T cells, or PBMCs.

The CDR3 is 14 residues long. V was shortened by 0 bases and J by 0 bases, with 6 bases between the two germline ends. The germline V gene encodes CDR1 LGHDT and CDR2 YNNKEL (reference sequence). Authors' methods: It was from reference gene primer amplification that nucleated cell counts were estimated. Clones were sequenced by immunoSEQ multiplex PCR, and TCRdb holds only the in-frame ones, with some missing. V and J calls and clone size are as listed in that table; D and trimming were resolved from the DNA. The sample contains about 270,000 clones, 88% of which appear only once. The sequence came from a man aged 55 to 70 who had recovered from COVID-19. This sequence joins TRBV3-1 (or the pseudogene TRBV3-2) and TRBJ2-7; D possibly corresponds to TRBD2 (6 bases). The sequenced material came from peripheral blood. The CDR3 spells CASSQEGGSYEQYF. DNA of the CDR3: TGTGCCAGCAGCCAAGAGGGGGGCTCCTACGAGCAGTACTTC.